This T cell receptor (beta chain) was obtained from a study of identical twins. MiXCR, applied by TCRdb to the 5' RACE reads, yields one record per CDR3 protein. The sample contains around 370,000 distinct CDR3 sequences, about 9% of which appear only once. There are many counts of this clonotype. V lost 0 bases to trimming and J lost 2 bases; unmatched junction nucleotides: 3. CDR1 is SGHRS and CDR2 is YFSETQ in the germline V gene. The CDR3 extends over 15 amino acids. The TCR originated in a woman between 45 and 60 years old in good health. Sequences were obtained from naive T cells sorted from blood. The chain combines TRBV5-1 with TRBJ2-7; 9 bases fit TRBD2. The CDR3 reads CASSLAASGAYEQYF. The CDR3 coding sequence is TGCGCCAGCAGCTTGGCGGCTAGCGGGGCCTACGAGCAGTACTTC.